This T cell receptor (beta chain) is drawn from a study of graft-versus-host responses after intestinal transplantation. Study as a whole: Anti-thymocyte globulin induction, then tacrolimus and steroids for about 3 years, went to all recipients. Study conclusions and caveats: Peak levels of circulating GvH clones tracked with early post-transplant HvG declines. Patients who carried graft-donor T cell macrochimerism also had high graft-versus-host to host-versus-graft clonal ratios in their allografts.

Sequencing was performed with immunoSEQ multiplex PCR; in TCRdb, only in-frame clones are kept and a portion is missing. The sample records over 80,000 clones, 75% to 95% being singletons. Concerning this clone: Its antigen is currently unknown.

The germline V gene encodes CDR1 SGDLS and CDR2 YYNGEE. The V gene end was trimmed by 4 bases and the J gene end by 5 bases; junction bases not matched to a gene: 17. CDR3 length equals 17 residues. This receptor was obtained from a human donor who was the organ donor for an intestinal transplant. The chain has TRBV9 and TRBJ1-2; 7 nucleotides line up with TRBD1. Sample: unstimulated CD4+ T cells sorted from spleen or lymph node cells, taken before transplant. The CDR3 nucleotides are TGTGCCAGCAGCCCCAACCCCGGGACAGTGTCGTCGTATGGCTACACCTTC. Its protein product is CASSPNPGTVSSYGYTF. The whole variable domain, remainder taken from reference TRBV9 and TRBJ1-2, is DSGVTQTPKHLITATGQRVTLRCSPRSGDLSVYWYQQSLDQGLQFLIQYYNGEERAKGNILERFSAQQFPDLHSELNLSSLELGDSALYFCASSPNPGTVSSYGYTFGSGTRLTVV.